The rows below give T cell receptor beta chains drawn from one sample of a study of cytomegalovirus exposure and HLA in healthy donors. Here immunoSEQ multiplex PCR was the method, and the copy in TCRdb shows in-frame clones only, minus some. Of more than 250,000 clones listed, approximately 90% are singletons. Material: PBMCs. These TCRs come from a woman aged 18-29 years in good health and CMV-seronegative. CDR3s include the opening cysteine and the closing phenylalanine or tryptophan. D genes are given only for firm matches. Clone sizes are given selectively: once, few, many, or a class where the clone is expanded.

>TRBJ2-7|.|.|TRBV28
CASSLTSYYEQYF
TGTGCCAGCAGTTTAACCAGTTACTACGAGCAGTACTTC
>TRBJ2-7|.|.|TRBV19
CASRSGYEQYF
TGTGCCAGTAGATCGGGGTACGAGCAGTACTTC
>TRBJ1-5|.|few|TRBV28
CASAQGGQPQHF
TGTGCCAGCGCCCAAGGAGGTCAGCCCCAGCATTTT
>TRBJ1-3|.|.|TRBV2
CASSEEVMGASGNTIYF
TGTGCCAGCAGTGAAGAAGTAATGGGGGCGTCTGGAAACACCATATATTTT
>TRBJ2-7|TRBD2|.|TRBV6-5
CASSYGGRANGDEQYF
TGTGCCAGCAGTTACGGGGGGAGGGCCAACGGGGACGAGCAGTACTTC
>TRBJ1-1|TRBD1|.|TRBV29-1
CSGGQGNTEAFF
TGCAGCGGAGGACAGGGCAACACTGAAGCTTTCTTT
>TRBJ2-7|TRBD2|once|TRBV27
CASSPMTSGKAYEQYF
TGTGCCAGCAGTCCGATGACTAGCGGGAAGGCCTACGAGCAGTACTTC
>TRBJ2-1|.|.|TRBV6-1
CASSETGWEYNEQFF
TGTGCCAGCAGTGAAACAGGGTGGGAGTACAATGAGCAGTTCTTC
>TRBJ2-7|TRBD1|.|TRBV28
CASSPPRQGRDEQYF
TGTGCCAGCAGTCCACCGCGACAGGGAAGAGACGAGCAGTACTTC
>TRBJ2-1|TRBD2|.|TRBV4-2
CASSRPGTSANNEQFF
TGTGCCAGCAGCCGTCCCGGGACTAGCGCAAACAATGAGCAGTTCTTC
>TRBJ2-1|TRBD2|.|TRBV7-3
CASSSSGGSYNEQFF
TGTGCCAGCAGCTCTAGCGGGGGCTCCTACAATGAGCAGTTCTTC
>TRBJ2-7|.|once|TRBV5-1
CASSLDGQSYEQYF
TGCGCCAGCAGCTTGGACGGACAGTCCTACGAGCAGTACTTC
>TRBJ1-1|TRBD1|once|TRBV4-1
CASSQDQGAGTEAFF
TGCGCCAGCAGCCAAGACCAGGGGGCAGGCACTGAAGCTTTCTTT
>TRBJ2-3|.|.|TRBV27
CASSWSAIVDTQYF
TGTGCCAGCAGTTGGAGCGCCATCGTTGATACGCAGTATTTT
>TRBJ2-7|TRBD2|.|TRBV28
CASSLYSGSHEQYF
TGTGCCAGCAGTTTATATAGCGGGAGTCACGAGCAGTACTTC
>TRBJ2-3|TRBD1|once|TRBV27
CASSLEGQGTDTQYF
TGTGCCAGCAGTTTAGAGGGACAGGGTACAGATACGCAGTATTTT
>TRBJ2-7|.|.|TRBV4-3
CASSQDGGGRRRVGEQYF
TGCGCCAGCAGCCAAGATGGTGGGGGCAGACGTCGGGTAGGGGAGCAGTACTTC
>TRBJ1-2|.|once|TRBV7-8
CASSLVGEGRASNYGYTF
TGTGCCAGCAGCTTAGTGGGGGAGGGCAGGGCGAGTAACTATGGCTACACCTTC
>TRBJ2-7|TRBD2|.|TRBV15
CATSRDFPASGTYEQYF
TGTGCCACCAGCAGAGATTTCCCGGCTAGCGGGACCTACGAGCAGTACTTC
>TRBJ2-7|TRBD2|.|TRBV5-4
CASSSGLATYEQYF
TGTGCCAGCAGCTCGGGACTAGCGACCTACGAGCAGTACTTC
>TRBJ2-1|.|.|TRBV5-1
CASSLDSFWLAYNEQFF
TGCGCCAGCAGCTTGGATAGTTTCTGGCTAGCCTACAATGAGCAGTTCTTC
>TRBJ1-5|.|.|TRBV7-9
CASSLAGPLRGTQHF
TGTGCCAGCAGCTTAGCGGGCCCCTTGCGGGGGACCCAGCATTTT
>TRBJ1-1|.|.|TRBV2
CASSRGAYTEAFF
TGTGCCAGCAGTCGGGGGGCGTACACTGAAGCTTTCTTT
>TRBJ2-1|TRBD2|.|TRBV2
CASSPGTSGSYNEQFF
TGTGCCAGCAGCCCCGGGACTAGCGGTTCCTACAATGAGCAGTTCTTC
>TRBJ2-5|.|.|TRBV29-1
CSVRATLRETQYF
TGCAGCGTCAGGGCTACTCTACGAGAGACCCAGTACTTC
>TRBJ2-5|.|.|TRBV6-5
CASSSGAGDKTQYF
TGTGCCAGCAGTTCTGGGGCAGGGGACAAGACCCAGTACTTC
>TRBJ1-3|.|.|TRBV29-1
CSVEEQDGNTIYF
TGCAGCGTTGAAGAGCAGGATGGGAACACCATATATTTT
>TRBJ2-7|TRBD2|.|TRBV5-4
CASSLEGAGVREQYF
TGTGCCAGCAGCCTGGAGGGAGCGGGAGTGAGAGAGCAGTACTTC
>TRBJ2-1|.|.|TRBV13
CASSLAGGPYNEQFF
TGTGCCAGCAGCTTAGCGGGCGGGCCCTACAATGAGCAGTTCTTC
>TRBJ2-2|TRBD2|.|TRBV27
CASSSGLAGNTGELFF
TGTGCCAGCAGTTCGGGACTAGCGGGTAACACCGGGGAGCTGTTTTTT
>TRBJ2-7|TRBD2|.|TRBV7-9
CASSSGGPYEQYF
TGTGCCAGCAGTAGCGGGGGCCCCTACGAGCAGTACTTC